This TCR beta chain was found in a study of T cell repertoires in cytomegalovirus infection. Study-level findings and limits: Identification of carriers of CMV plus the relevant HLA was achieved through cumulative public TCR beta family frequency.

This clonotype was seen at least ten times. Its antigen remains unknown. Germline CDR1 and CDR2: SGHTA and FQGTGA. CDR3 length equals 15 residues. V was clipped by 4 bases and J by 8 bases, with 18 bases between them. One entry per CDR3 protein results from TCRdb running MiXCR on the reads. In the table there are fewer than 550,000 distinct CDR3 sequences, 16% of which are singletons. Specimen: CD8+ T cells from PBMCs. The sequence came from a human donor in good health (CMV status not recorded). Some clones in this sample may be carry-over from other donors' samples. The gene calls are TRBV7-3 and TRBJ2-1, with D perhaps TRBD2 (6 bases). CDR3 residues: CASSSSPGLRYEQFF. CDR3 sequence (DNA): TGTGCCAGCAGCTCCTCTCCGGGACTCCGATATGAGCAGTTCTTC.